Below are 21 T cell receptor beta chains sequenced from a single sample in a study of blood T cell repertoires in COVID-19. The repertoire was sequenced with immunoSEQ multiplex PCR; TCRdb's copy has only in-frame clones and lacks some. This sample has about 160,000 clones, with about 93% found just once. The material sequenced was peripheral blood. The receptors stem from a woman aged 50 to 65 with acute or convalescent COVID-19.

DNA of the CDR3: TGTGCCAGCAGGCGACTGAGCGGCTACACCTTC. Amino acid sequence: CASRRLSGYTF. This rearrangement joins TRBV2 to TRBJ1-2; no firm D call. Trimming cost V 6 bases and J 8 bases, with 10 bases left between them. This CDR3 has 11 amino acids. Looked up from germline, CDR1 is SNHLY and CDR2 is FYNNEI.

The rearrangement joins TRBV18 to TRBJ2-7; possible D gene TRBD1, 5 bases. CDR1 and CDR2 (germline): KGHSH, LQKENI. The CDR3 has 12 amino acids. V lost 6 bases and J 1 base, leaving 7 bases between the germline ends. The CDR3 DNA sequence: TGTGCCAGCTCCAGGGAATCCTACGAGCAGTACTTC. This codes for CASSRESYEQYF. Variable domain in full (rest from reference TRBV18 and TRBJ2-7): NAGVMQNPRHLVRRRGQEARLRCSPMKGHSHVYWYRQLPEEGLKFMVYLQKENIIDESGMPKERFSAEFPKEGPSILRIQQVVRGDSAAYFCASSRESYEQYFGPGTRLTVT.

The rearrangement joins TRBV19 to TRBJ2-1; D possibly corresponds to TRBD1 (5 bases). Trimming cost V 9 bases and J 0 bases, with 15 bases left between them. Per germline, CDR1 LNHDA and CDR2 SQIVND (reference sequence). The length of the CDR3 is 15 residues. Here the CDR3 DNA reads TGTGCCAGCCTCAGGGTCCCAAGCTCCTACAATGAGCAGTTCTTC. Translation: CASLRVPSSYNEQFF.

This clone was counted once. The CDR3 DNA reads TGTGCCAGCAGTTTACTCTTAGCGGGAGGCCCCGGGAATGAGCAGTTCTTC. Translating it yields CASSLLLAGGPGNEQFF. The V gene is TRBV27, the J gene TRBJ2-1, with TRBD2 matching over 10 bases. This CDR3 contains 17 residues. The trim removed 2 bases at V and 7 bases at J, leaving 11 bases unmatched. Germline CDR1 is MNHEY and CDR2 is SMNVEV (reference sequence).

The chain has TRBV12-3 or TRBV12-4 and TRBJ1-2; D is undetermined. The V gene lost 5 bases and the J gene lost 1 base, with 8 bases spanning the gap. The CDR3 covers 13 residues. CDR3 sequence (DNA): TGTGCCAGCAGTCCGCAGGTTAACTATGGCTACACCTTC. Its protein is CASSPQVNYGYTF.

The chain carries TRBV24-1 and TRBJ1-1, with TRBD1 matching 10 bases. V was clipped by 4 bases and J by 5 bases; unmatched bases: 6. This CDR3 is built from 15 residues. Germline loops: CDR1 KGHDR, CDR2 SFDVKD. As DNA, the CDR3 is TGTGCCACCAGTGACCCCGGGACAGGGGATACTGAAGCTTTCTTT. This codes for CATSDPGTGDTEAFF.

In the case of this clone: One junction end disagrees with the germline gene, perhaps due to a read error. The V call is TRBV7-7, the J call TRBJ2-2, with 8 bases fitting TRBD1. Germline CDR1 SSHAT, CDR2 FNYEAQ (reference sequence). This CDR3 spans 18 amino acids. The CDR3 coding sequence is TGTGCTAGCAGCTTGTTTCCCGTCGGACAGGGAAACACCGGGGAGCTGTTTTTT. This encodes CASSLFPVGQGNTGELFF.

This chain uses TRBV2 with TRBJ1-1; the D is unclear. Germline V CDR1 and CDR2: SNHLY, FYNNEI. The CDR3 has 15 residues. V dropped 3 bases and J dropped 0 bases, with 11 bases sitting between them. DNA of the CDR3: TGTGCCAGCAGTGACCCTACCGGGGTGAACACTGAAGCTTTCTTT. Protein sequence: CASSDPTGVNTEAFF.

The chain has TRBV20-1 and TRBJ1-1; D gene uncertain. The CDR3 length is 11 residues. Germline V gene lookup returns CDR1 DFQATT and CDR2 SNEGSKA (reference sequence). The V end was cut by 3 bases, the J end by 10 bases, with 12 bases between. This CDR3 reads CSARPDSGAFF. Here the CDR3 DNA reads TGCAGTGCTAGGCCGGACTCTGGAGCTTTCTTT.

This chain connects TRBV7-9 to TRBJ1-6; D is perhaps TRBD1 (6 bases). The CDR3 runs to 16 residues. The germline V and J ends were trimmed by 2 bases and 5 bases, with 13 bases remaining between them. Per the germline V gene, CDR1 is SEHNR and CDR2 is FQNEAQ (reference sequence). As DNA, the CDR3 is TGTGCCAGCAGCTTAAAGCCAGGGGCTAATAATTCACCCCTCCACTTT. Encoded protein: CASSLKPGANNSPLHF.

This clone showed up just once. The V and J genes are TRBV28 and TRBJ2-4, with TRBD1 as a possible D gene (5 bases). The CDR3 length is 12 residues. CDR1 and CDR2 (germline): MDHEN, SYDVKM. Trimming removed 5 bases at V and 6 bases at J, with 8 bases between. The DNA of the CDR3 is TGTGCCAGCAGTCTCAGGGCAAACATTCAGTACTTC. Encoded protein: CASSLRANIQYF.

The rearrangement joins TRBV6-2 or TRBV6-3 to TRBJ1-1, with a tentative D call TRBD1 (5 bases). The V gene's germline CDR1 is MNHEY and CDR2 SVGEGT. Trimming removed 3 bases from V and 8 bases from J, with 19 bases in between. The length of the CDR3 is 15 residues. The CDR3 loop reads CASSYDPTDPIEAFF. For the CDR3, the DNA is TGTGCCAGCAGTTATGACCCGACAGACCCCATCGAAGCTTTCTTT.

V usage is TRBV3-1 (or the pseudogene TRBV3-2) and J usage is TRBJ1-5; D is perhaps TRBD1 (5 bases). Trimming cost V 2 bases and J 5 bases, with 7 bases left between them. Germline values: CDR1 LGHDT, CDR2 YNNKEL (reference sequence). The CDR3 length is 13 residues. CDR3 amino acids: CASSQTGDQPQHF. The CDR3 bases are TGTGCCAGCAGCCAAACGGGGGATCAGCCCCAGCATTTT.

The chain employs TRBV5-6 and TRBJ2-3, with 9 nucleotides matching TRBD1. The trim removed 2 bases at V and 4 bases at J, leaving 2 bases unmatched. From germline, CDR1 is SGHDT and CDR2 YYEEEE. The CDR3 length is 14 residues. Here the CDR3 DNA reads TGTGCCAGCAGCTTTCGGACAGGGGCAGATACGCAGTATTTT. This gives the protein CASSFRTGADTQYF.

The chain employs TRBV6-5 and TRBJ1-1; maybe TRBD1 (6 bases). The germline CDR1 and CDR2 sequences are MNHEY and SVGAGI. The CDR3 has 12 amino acids. With 10 bases removed from V and 1 base from J, the gap between germline ends came to 10 bases. The CDR3 region has the DNA TGTGCCACCGAAGGGGGGAACACTGAAGCTTTCTTT. Its translation is CATEGGNTEAFF.

The V gene is TRBV6-2 or TRBV6-3, the J gene TRBJ1-5; D not resolved. Trimming shortened V by 0 bases and J by 7 bases, and 10 bases separated the two germline ends. Germline lookup yields CDR1 MNHEY and CDR2 SVGEGT. The CDR3 runs 14 residues. The CDR3, as DNA: TGTGCCAGCAGTTACTCGGGAGGAGGACAGCCCCAGCATTTT. This sequence encodes CASSYSGGGQPQHF.

The gene calls are TRBV3-1 (or the pseudogene TRBV3-2) and TRBJ1-2; D not resolved. CDR3 size: 12 residues. The V and J ends lost 1 base and 5 bases respectively, with 5 bases between them. CDR1 and CDR2 (germline): LGHDT, YNNKEL (reference sequence). CDR3: CASSQAVYGYTF. As DNA, the CDR3 is TGTGCCAGCAGCCAAGCGGTTTATGGCTACACCTTC.

The rearrangement links TRBV5-6 to TRBJ1-2; D might be TRBD1 (6 bases). Germline-derived CDR1 and CDR2 are SGHDT and YYEEEE. V gave up 2 bases and J gave up 4 bases, with 9 bases separating them. The CDR3 runs 13 residues. Written as DNA, the CDR3 is TGTGCCAGCAGCTTACAGGGCGGCTATGGCTACACCTTC. Amino acids: CASSLQGGYGYTF.

The chain uses TRBV12-3 or TRBV12-4 and TRBJ2-5, with D possibly TRBD1 on 6 matching bases. Trimming took off 6 bases at V and 4 bases at J, with 12 bases between the two ends. The CDR3 has 13 amino acids. CDR3 sequence reads: CASSPGQRETQYF. CDR3 sequence (DNA): TGTGCCAGCAGCCCCGGACAGAGAGAGACCCAGTACTTC.

The chain links TRBV7-6 to TRBJ2-7; D is unclear. CDR1 is SGHVS and CDR2 is FNYEAQ in the germline V gene. There are 12 residues in the CDR3. With 4 bases removed from V and 5 bases from J, the gap between germline ends came to 9 bases. The CDR3 DNA reads as TGTGCCAGCAGCTCTCGGGTAGACGAGCAGTACTTC. Translating it yields CASSSRVDEQYF.

The chain links TRBV24-1 to TRBJ2-7, with 7 bases identical to TRBD2. Germline trimming cut 6 bases from V and 4 bases from J; bases unmatched to any gene: 8. CDR1 and CDR2 (germline): KGHDR, SFDVKD. This CDR3 has 14 residues. This CDR3 reads CATSPGGGNYEQYF. The CDR3 region has the DNA TGTGCCACCAGTCCGGGAGGAGGGAATTACGAGCAGTACTTC.